The T cell receptor (beta chain) under discussion was sequenced for a study of blood T cells in healthy people across ages. Concerning this clonotype: Its target is not known.

The authors ran a second PCR of about 7 to 12 cycles using a sample-barcoded 5' primer and a J-beta primer mix. Tags on each cDNA molecule came from a template-switch adaptor with 12 random nucleotides. TCRdb reprocessed the 5' RACE reads via MiXCR and lists one record per CDR3 protein. The sample has hundreds of thousands of distinct CDR3 sequences; around two fifths are singletons. Each donor gave ten milliliters of peripheral blood. The germline V gene encodes CDR1 SQVTM and CDR2 ANQGSEA. The CDR3 loop spans 13 amino acids. V lost 5 bases and J 1 base, leaving 11 bases between the germline ends. Study-level results: The fall in TCR beta diversity per million T cells was roughly linear with age.

The chain uses TRBV29-1 and TRBJ1-1; D is uncertain. The sequenced sample was blood. The source is a man aged 80 or over in good health. CDR3 sequence reads: CSVLGGQNTEAFF. In DNA, the CDR3 is TGCAGCGTTCTGGGCGGGCAGAACACTGAAGCTTTCTTT.